The 4 T cell receptor beta chains below all came from one sample that was sequenced in a study of PD-1 blockade in classical Hodgkin lymphoma. TCRdb keeps only in-frame clones here, not all; method: immunoSEQ multiplex PCR. The repertoire holds around 65,000 clones, with roughly nine tenths as singletons. The time point was: cycle 4 day 1 (C4D1), after about 6 weeks of nivolumab. In every patient, relapse followed autologous stem cell transplantation, while exposure to brentuximab vedotin differed. The sample here was peripheral blood mononuclear cells (PBMCs), taken before the fourth cycle of nivolumab. The receptors were gathered from a human donor with classical Hodgkin lymphoma.

V and J are TRBV29-1 and TRBJ2-7; D is possibly TRBD1 (6 bases). This CDR3 is 13 amino acids long. Trimming stripped 4 bases from V and 3 bases from J, with 13 bases between. Germline assignment: CDR1 SQVTM and CDR2 ANQGSEA. The CDR3 DNA reads TGCAGCGTTGTTACCGGGACAATCTACGAGCAGTACTTC. Translation gives CSVVTGTIYEQYF.

The DNA for the CDR3 is TGTGCCATCAGCCCCTCTGGAAACACCATATATTTT. It specifies CAISPSGNTIYF. The chain is built from TRBV10-3 and TRBJ1-3; D is undetermined. Per the germline V gene, CDR1 is ENHRY and CDR2 is SYGVKD. The CDR3 is 12 amino acids. V gave up 6 bases and J gave up 0 bases, with 3 bases separating them.

The V and J genes are TRBV4-2 and TRBJ2-3; TRBD2 agrees at 8 bases. CDR3 size: 18 residues. Germline trimming cut 1 base from V and 0 bases from J; bases unmatched to any gene: 9. Germline V gene data show CDR1 as LGHNA and CDR2 as YNFKEQ. The CDR3 sequence: CASSQGVERGPSTDTQYF. CDR3 nucleotides: TGTGCCAGCAGCCAAGGGGTCGAGCGGGGGCCTAGCACAGATACGCAGTATTTT.

V usage is TRBV7-9 and J usage is TRBJ2-5; D gene ambiguous. The ends were cut back, 0 bases at V and 10 bases at J, with 15 bases in the middle. The CDR3 length is 14 residues. Germline V gene data show CDR1 as SEHNR and CDR2 as FQNEAQ (reference sequence). The CDR3 DNA reads TGTGCCAGCAGCTTAGCGCAAAACGGATTAGTCCAGTACTTC. It specifies CASSLAQNGLVQYF.